What follows is one T cell receptor beta chain and its context. Per the germline V gene, CDR1 is MNHEY and CDR2 is SMNVEV (reference sequence). The CDR3 totals 14 residues. Trimming cost V 5 bases and J 5 bases; bases outside gene matches: 2. During active infection, Seattle patients enrolled and were then monitored through disease. The method was immunoSEQ multiplex PCR; TCRdb's version includes in-frame clones alone and lacks a portion of them. The sample lists approximately 150,000 clones; approximately 86% were seen once. These data belong to a study of blood T cell repertoires in COVID-19. Study background: The study drew acute and convalescent COVID-19 samples from the United States, Italy and Spain. Nucleic acid was either cDNA or gDNA, and it came from T cells, B-cell-depleted T cells, or PBMCs.

The sample comprised peripheral blood. The receptor was derived from a woman over 75 with COVID-19, enrolled during active disease. The chain combines TRBV27 with TRBJ1-5, with 11 positions matching TRBD1. In DNA, the CDR3 is TGTGCCAGCAGTCGGGACAGGGGGTATCAGCCCCAGCATTTT. This sequence encodes CASSRDRGYQPQHF.